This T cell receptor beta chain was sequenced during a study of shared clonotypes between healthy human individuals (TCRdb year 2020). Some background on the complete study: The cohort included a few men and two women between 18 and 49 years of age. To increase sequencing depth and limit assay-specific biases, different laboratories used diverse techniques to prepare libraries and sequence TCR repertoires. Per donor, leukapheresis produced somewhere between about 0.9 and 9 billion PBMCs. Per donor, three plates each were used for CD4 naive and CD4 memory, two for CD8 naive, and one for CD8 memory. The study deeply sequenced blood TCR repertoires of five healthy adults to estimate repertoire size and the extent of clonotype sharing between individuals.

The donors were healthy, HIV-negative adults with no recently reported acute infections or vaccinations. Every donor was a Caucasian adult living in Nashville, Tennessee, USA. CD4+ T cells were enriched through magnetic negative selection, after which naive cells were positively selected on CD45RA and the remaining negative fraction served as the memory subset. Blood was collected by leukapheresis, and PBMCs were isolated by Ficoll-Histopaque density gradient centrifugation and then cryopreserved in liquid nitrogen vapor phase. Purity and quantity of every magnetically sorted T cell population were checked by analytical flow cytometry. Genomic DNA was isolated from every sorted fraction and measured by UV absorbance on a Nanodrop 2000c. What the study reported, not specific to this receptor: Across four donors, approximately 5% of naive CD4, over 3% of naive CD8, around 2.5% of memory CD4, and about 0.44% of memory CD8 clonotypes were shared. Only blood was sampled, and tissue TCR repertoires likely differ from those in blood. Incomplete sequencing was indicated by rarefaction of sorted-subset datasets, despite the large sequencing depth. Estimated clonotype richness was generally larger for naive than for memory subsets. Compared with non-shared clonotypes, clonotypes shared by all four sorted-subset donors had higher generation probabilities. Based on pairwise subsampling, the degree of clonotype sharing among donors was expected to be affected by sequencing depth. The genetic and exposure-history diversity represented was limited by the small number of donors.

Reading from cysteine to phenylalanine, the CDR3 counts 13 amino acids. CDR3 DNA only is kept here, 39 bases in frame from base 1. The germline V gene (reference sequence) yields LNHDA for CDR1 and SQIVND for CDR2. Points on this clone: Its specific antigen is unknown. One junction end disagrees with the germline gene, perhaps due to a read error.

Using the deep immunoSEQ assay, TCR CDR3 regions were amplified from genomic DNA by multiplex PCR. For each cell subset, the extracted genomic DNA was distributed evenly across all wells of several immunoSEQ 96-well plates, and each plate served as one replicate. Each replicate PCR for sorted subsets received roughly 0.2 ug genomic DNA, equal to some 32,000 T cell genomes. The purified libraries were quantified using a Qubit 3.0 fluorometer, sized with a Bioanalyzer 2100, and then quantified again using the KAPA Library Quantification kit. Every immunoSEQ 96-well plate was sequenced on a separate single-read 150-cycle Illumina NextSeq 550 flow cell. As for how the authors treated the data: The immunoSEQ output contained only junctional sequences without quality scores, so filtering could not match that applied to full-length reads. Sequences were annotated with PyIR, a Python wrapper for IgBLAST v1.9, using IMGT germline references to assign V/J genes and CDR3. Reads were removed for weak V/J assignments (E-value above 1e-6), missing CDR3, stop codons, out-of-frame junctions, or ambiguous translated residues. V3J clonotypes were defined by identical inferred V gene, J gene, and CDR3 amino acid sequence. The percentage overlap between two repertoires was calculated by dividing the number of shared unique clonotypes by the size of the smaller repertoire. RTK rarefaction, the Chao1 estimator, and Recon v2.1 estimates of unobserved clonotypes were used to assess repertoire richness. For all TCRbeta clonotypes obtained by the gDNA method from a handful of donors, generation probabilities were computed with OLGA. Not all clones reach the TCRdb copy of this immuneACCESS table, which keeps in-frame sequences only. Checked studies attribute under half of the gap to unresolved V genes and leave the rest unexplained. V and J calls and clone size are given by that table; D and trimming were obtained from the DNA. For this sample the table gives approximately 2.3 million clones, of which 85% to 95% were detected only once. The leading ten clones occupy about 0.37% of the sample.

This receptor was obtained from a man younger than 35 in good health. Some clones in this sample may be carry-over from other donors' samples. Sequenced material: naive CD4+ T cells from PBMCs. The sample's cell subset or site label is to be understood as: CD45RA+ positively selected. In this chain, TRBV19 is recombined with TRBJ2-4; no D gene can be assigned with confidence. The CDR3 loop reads CATSSGPRGDQYF. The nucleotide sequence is TGTGCCACTAGTTCCGGACCGCGAGGCGATCAGTACTTC.